This T cell receptor beta chain was profiled in a study of T cell changes during pregnancy in multiple sclerosis. The germline V gene has CDR1 SGHDT and CDR2 YYEEEE. The CDR3 is 15 amino acids. TCRdb keeps only in-frame clones here, not all; method: immunoSEQ multiplex PCR. Of tens of thousands of clones listed, roughly nine tenths are singletons. The sequence was obtained from a female donor with multiple sclerosis, enrolled in a pregnancy study. The rearrangement links TRBV5-6 to TRBJ2-1; 7 nucleotides align to TRBD1. The starting material was peripheral blood, obtained before pregnancy. CDR3 in amino acids: CRVRDNRGPYNEQFF. In nucleotides, the CDR3 is TGTCGCGTGAGAGACAACAGGGGCCCCTACAATGAGCAGTTCTTC.